This record covers a single TCR beta chain. Possible read error: a much larger clone is one base away. From germline, CDR1 is SGHVS and CDR2 FQNEAQ. This CDR3 comprises 16 residues. RNA transcripts were the source from which TCR beta CDR3 regions were amplified. Following a first-round RT-PCR that used HTBI primers, a second-round multiplex PCR was carried out. TCRdb ran MiXCR on the multiplex PCR reads and lists one entry per CDR3 protein. The repertoire includes roughly 1.1 million distinct CDR3 sequences, about 36% of them detected once, and approximately 12% sits in the top ten. The sample belongs to a study of Graves' ophthalmopathy and Graves' hyperthyroidism.

The gene calls are TRBV7-8 and TRBJ1-1; 7 bases agree with TRBD1. This clonotype originated in an adult man with Graves' hyperthyroidism. The sample taken for sequencing was peripheral blood or thyroid tissue (not recorded which). CDR3 sequence reads: CASRSGGGEMNTEAFF. CDR3 nucleotides: TGCGCCAGCAGATCAGGGGGGGGCGAAATGAACACTGAAGCTTTCTTT.